What follows are 23 T cell receptor beta chains derived from one specimen sequenced in a study of blood T cell repertoires in COVID-19. Clones were read by immunoSEQ multiplex PCR, and TCRdb kept only the in-frame ones, dropping some. The sample records about 120,000 clones, approximately 83% being singletons. What was sequenced was peripheral blood. Source of these receptors: an elderly man with active or convalescent COVID-19.

This CDR3 reads CASSRAADSPLHF. CDR3 DNA sequence: TGTGCCAGCTCCAGGGCGGCGGATTCACCCCTCCACTTT. This chain links TRBV27 with TRBJ1-6; possible D gene TRBD1, 5 bases. V lost 8 bases and J lost 8, with 13 bases in between. Germline CDR1 reads MNHEY; CDR2 reads SMNVEV (reference sequence). This CDR3 region has 13 residues.

The V call is TRBV7-9, the J call TRBJ2-6; 9 bases are a match to TRBD1. This CDR3 has 17 amino acids. The ends lost 5 bases at V and 0 bases at J; junction bases unmatched: 5. CDR1 and CDR2 from the germline V gene are SEHNR and FQNEAQ (reference sequence). Written as DNA, the CDR3 is TGTGCCAGCAGCCTCGGGACAGGGAACTCTGGGGCCAACGTCCTGACTTTC. Translation: CASSLGTGNSGANVLTF.

Here the CDR3 reads CASSPQTGSGNTIYF. DNA of the CDR3: TGTGCCAGCAGCCCCCAGACAGGGTCTGGAAACACCATATATTTT. The chain recombines TRBV7-2 with TRBJ1-3, with TRBD1 matching 7 bases. After removal of 5 bases from V and 1 base from J, the junction contained 5 bases not matched to a gene. From germline, CDR1 is SGHTA and CDR2 FQGNSA. The CDR3 totals 15 residues.

This clone was picked up one time. The V gene is TRBV9, the J gene TRBJ2-1; 10 bases line up with TRBD2. V shed 1 base and J 8 bases; nucleotides not matched to a gene: 3. The CDR3 is 14 residues long. CDR1 SGDLS and CDR2 YYNGEE come from the germline V gene. For the CDR3, the DNA is TGTGCCAGCAGCGTAATCAGCGGGGGGGATGAGCAGTTCTTC. Encoded protein: CASSVISGGDEQFF.

The genes are TRBV28 and TRBJ1-2, with D possibly being TRBD1 (5 bases). Germline V lookup: CDR1 MDHEN, CDR2 SYDVKM. There are 13 residues in the CDR3. With 3 bases removed from V and 6 bases from J, the gap between germline ends came to 11 bases. CDR3 region: CASSFGGGNGYTF. The CDR3, as DNA: TGTGCCAGCAGTTTCGGGGGTGGTAATGGCTACACCTTC.

The chain uses TRBV28 and TRBJ2-3; possibly TRBD2 for D (6 bases). The CDR3 is 15 amino acids. Trimming pared 5 bases from V and 6 bases from J, leaving 18 bases between. Germline CDR1 is MDHEN and CDR2 is SYDVKM. CDR3 sequence: CASSVPGLKQDTQYF. CDR3 DNA sequence: TGTGCCAGCAGTGTACCGGGACTGAAACAGGATACGCAGTATTTT.

The chain uses TRBV6-6 and TRBJ2-2; D possibly corresponds to TRBD2 (7 bases). CDR3 length: 16 amino acids. Germline lookup yields CDR1 MNHNY and CDR2 SVGAGI (reference sequence). With 4 bases removed from V and 6 bases from J, the gap between germline ends came to 18 bases. Here the CDR3 reads CASSLLRGGEAGELFF. In DNA form, the CDR3 reads TGTGCCAGCAGTTTACTCAGGGGAGGGGAGGCCGGGGAGCTGTTTTTT.

This chain connects TRBV4-2 to TRBJ1-4; D is ambiguous. V lost 0 bases and J 5 bases, leaving 13 bases between the germline ends. The CDR3 contains 16 residues. Per the germline V gene, CDR1 is LGHNA and CDR2 is YNFKEQ. The CDR3 sequence: CASSQDRGNWNEKLFF. CDR3 DNA: TGTGCCAGCAGCCAAGATCGCGGGAATTGGAATGAAAAACTGTTTTTT.

V gene TRBV5-8 combines with J gene TRBJ1-2, with a tentative D call TRBD1 (5 bases). This CDR3 comprises 13 residues. The ends were cut back, 4 bases at V and 4 bases at J, with 11 bases in the middle. Germline V gene lookup returns CDR1 SGHTS and CDR2 YDEGEE. The CDR3 region is CASSDWTFYGYTF. In DNA form, the CDR3 reads TGTGCCAGCAGCGATTGGACATTCTATGGCTACACCTTC.

The rearrangement links TRBV10-3 to TRBJ2-2; 8 positions match TRBD2. Germline-derived CDR1 and CDR2 are ENHRY and SYGVKD. V lost 10 bases and J lost 0; bases outside the gene matches: 7. The CDR3 is made up of 15 amino acids. The CDR3 region is CANQAGEANTGELFF. The CDR3 DNA reads as TGTGCCAACCAAGCGGGAGAGGCGAACACCGGGGAGCTGTTTTTT.

The chain is built from TRBV5-1 and TRBJ2-3, with 12 nucleotides matching TRBD2. The CDR3 length is 17 residues. The germline V gene encodes CDR1 SGHRS and CDR2 YFSETQ. Trimming cost V 4 bases and J 8 bases; bases outside gene matches: 14. CDR3 protein: CASSPGTSGPGGGTQYF. The CDR3 region has the DNA TGCGCCAGCAGCCCTGGGACTAGCGGGCCCGGAGGGGGTACGCAGTATTTT. The full variable domain, with the rest looked up from reference TRBV5-1 and TRBJ2-3, is KAGVTQTPRYLIKTRGQQVTLSCSPISGHRSVSWYQQTPGQGLQFLFEYFSETQRNKGNFPGRFSGRQFSNSRSEMNVSTLELGDSALYLCASSPGTSGPGGGTQYFGPGTRLTVL.

The CDR3 protein is CTVKLGLSGWDEQFF. The CDR3 coding sequence is TGCACCGTCAAGCTCGGGCTCTCGGGGTGGGATGAGCAGTTCTTC. V usage is TRBV29-1 and J usage is TRBJ2-1; D might be TRBD2 (5 bases). The CDR3 totals 15 residues. Germline CDR1 and CDR2: SQVTM and ANQGSEA.

This chain links TRBV7-8 with TRBJ1-3, with 7 bases aligning to TRBD1. V trimming: 5 bases; J trimming: 4 bases; junction bases outside the gene matches: 5. The CDR3 runs to 14 residues. Germline values: CDR1 SGHVS, CDR2 FQNEAQ. The CDR3 nucleotides are TGTGCCAGCAGCGCATGGGACAGCGGAAACACCATATATTTT. Protein product: CASSAWDSGNTIYF.

The chain carries TRBV5-8 and TRBJ2-5; 8 nucleotides match TRBD1. This CDR3 has 17 amino acids. J lost 2 bases, V lost 4 bases, and 13 bases had no gene match. Germline V gives CDR1 SGHTS, CDR2 YDEGEE. Here the CDR3 DNA reads TGTGCCAGCAGCCGTGACAGGGGATCGGCCTGGCAAGAGACCCAGTACTTC. The encoded protein is CASSRDRGSAWQETQYF.

This chain joins TRBV7-3 and TRBJ2-5, with a possible D match to TRBD1 (6 bases). Germline CDR1 SGHTA, CDR2 FQGTGA. Trimming stripped 8 bases from V and 4 bases from J, with 14 bases between. This CDR3 is built from 13 residues. The CDR3 DNA reads as TGTGCCAGCTCCCTAGGGGGTCGAGAGACCCAGTACTTC. It specifies CASSLGGRETQYF.

V gene TRBV27 combines with J gene TRBJ2-1; D may be TRBD2 (5 bases). CDR1 and CDR2 from the germline V gene are MNHEY and SMNVEV (reference sequence). The CDR3 runs 12 residues. V dropped 3 bases and J dropped 10 bases, with 10 bases sitting between them. CDR3 region: CASSFLRGEQFF. CDR3 coding DNA: TGTGCCAGCAGTTTCCTCCGGGGAGAGCAGTTCTTC.

The V gene is TRBV5-6, the J gene TRBJ1-2; a weak D match, TRBD1 (5 bases). Per germline, CDR1 SGHDT and CDR2 YYEEEE. The CDR3 runs to 13 residues. Trimming shortened V by 4 bases and J by 3 bases, and 10 bases separated the two germline ends. The CDR3 is CASSRTPDYGYTF. CDR3 nucleotide sequence: TGTGCCAGCAGCCGGACACCAGACTATGGCTACACCTTC.

This clone was observed a few times. The chain combines TRBV21-1 with TRBJ1-5; TRBD1, as called in the table, went unchecked against the DNA. TRBV21-1 is a recognized pseudogene. The CDR3 is 13 amino acids. CDR3 nucleotide sequence: TGTGCCAGCGGGCCTCATAGCAATCAGCCCCAGCATTTT. This codes for CASGPHSNQPQHF.

The chain links TRBV10-3 to TRBJ2-3, with 10 bases identical to TRBD2. The CDR3 is made up of 16 amino acids. The germline V gene has CDR1 ENHRY and CDR2 SYGVKD. Trimming removed 2 bases from V and 0 bases from J; junction bases left unmatched: 2. CDR3 in DNA: TGTGCCATCAGTGAGACTAGCGGGGCCAGCACAGATACGCAGTATTTT. It is translated as CAISETSGASTDTQYF.

The chain links TRBV11-2 to TRBJ2-7, with 8 bases lining up with TRBD1. Germline CDR1 reads SGHAT; CDR2 reads FQNNGV. CDR3 length: 11 amino acids. J lost 9 bases, V lost 5 bases, and 3 bases had no gene match. The CDR3 DNA reads as TGTGCCAGCAGCCCCGGACAGGGGCAGTACTTC. Translating gives CASSPGQGQYF.

CDR3 protein: CASSLADSDGDMNTEAFF. The CDR3 nucleotides are TGCGCCAGCAGCTTGGCGGACAGCGATGGAGACATGAACACTGAAGCTTTCTTT. The chain couples TRBV5-1 to TRBJ1-1; the D gene is possibly TRBD1 (6 bases). Trimming pared 0 bases from V and 0 bases from J, leaving 18 bases between. Germline V gives CDR1 SGHRS, CDR2 YFSETQ. This CDR3 spans 18 amino acids.

This clone was found many times. The gene calls are TRBV7-8 and TRBJ2-2; 7 bases agree with TRBD1. Germline CDR1 SGHVS, CDR2 FQNEAQ. The CDR3 runs to 17 residues. V lost 5 bases, J lost 7 bases, and 16 bases stayed unmatched. The CDR3, as DNA: TGTGCCAGCAGCGCTAGACAGGGAGTGCTACCCGGCGGGGAGCTGTTTTTT. Translation: CASSARQGVLPGGELFF.

CDR3 amino acids: CASSTGHLYGYTF. The CDR3 DNA follows: TGTGCCAGCAGCACCGGACACCTCTATGGCTACACCTTC. The chain combines TRBV28 with TRBJ1-2; a possible D gene is TRBD1 (5 bases). Germline V CDR1 and CDR2: MDHEN, SYDVKM. There are 13 residues in the CDR3. V was clipped by 6 bases and J by 4 bases, with 12 bases between them.